The clone carrying this T cell receptor beta chain showed up just once. Antigen unknown. The data belong to a study of chemoradiotherapy in HPV16-positive cancers. The study, taken as a whole, reports: Candidate HPV-specific clones and E7-related TCR motifs grew in tumor during treatment.

This CDR3 spans 13 amino acids. Germline CDR1 SGDLS, CDR2 YYNGEE. With 4 bases removed from V and 2 bases from J, the gap between germline ends came to 9 bases. Only in-frame clones appear in the TCRdb table, and some are missing; sequencing was by immunoSEQ multiplex PCR. This sample yields about 25,000 clones, of which 85% to 95% are seen a single time; around a fifth belongs to the top ten. The specimen was blood, collected from a patient who underwent chemoradiotherapy. V is TRBV9 and J is TRBJ1-2; maybe TRBD1 (5 bases). This clonotype was obtained from a human donor with HPV-associated anogenital cancer. The CDR3 reads CASSPQGNYGYTF. In DNA, the CDR3 is TGTGCCAGCAGCCCCCAGGGAAACTATGGCTACACCTTC.